A single sample is the source of the 16 T cell receptor beta chains below, sequenced in a study of cytomegalovirus exposure and HLA in healthy donors. Assay used: immunoSEQ multiplex PCR; TCRdb lists only in-frame clones, some missing. The data hold about 360,000 clones, with about nine tenths observed a single time. The specimen sequenced was PBMCs. The origin of the receptors is a woman in her late teens or twenties in good health and CMV-seronegative.

The V and J genes are TRBV19 and TRBJ1-5; 8 bases are shared with TRBD1. This CDR3 is 18 amino acids long. Germline lookup yields CDR1 LNHDA and CDR2 SQIVND (reference sequence). The ends lost 3 bases at V and 1 base at J; junction bases unmatched: 11. The CDR3 region has the DNA TGTGCCAGTAGTATCCAGGGGGCTAGTGGTATGAGCAATCAGCCCCAGCATTTT. Amino acid sequence: CASSIQGASGMSNQPQHF.

The V gene is TRBV7-2, the J gene TRBJ1-2, with a weak D call TRBD1 (5 bases). Between the trimmed V and J ends, which lost 3 bases and 4 bases, there was a span of 9 bases. The germline CDR1 and CDR2 sequences are SGHTA and FQGNSA. This CDR3 is 13 amino acids long. The CDR3 region has the DNA TGTGCCAGCAGCTTGACAGCCCTCTATGGCTACACCTTC. It yields the protein CASSLTALYGYTF.

V is TRBV7-2 and J is TRBJ2-5; TRBD2 is a possible D gene (5 bases). In germline, CDR1 is SGHTA, CDR2 FQGNSA. The CDR3 sequence is 19 residues long. The V end was cut by 1 base, the J end by 6 bases, with 27 bases between. CDR3 nucleotide sequence: TGTGCCAGCAGCTTAGAGTATCTTGGAGGATCCGGTGTCGGCAAGACCCAGTACTTC. It translates to CASSLEYLGGSGVGKTQYF.

This clone was picked up a small number of times. The chain combines TRBV11-2 with TRBJ2-5; 8 bases fit TRBD1. Germline CDR1 is SGHAT and CDR2 is FQNNGV. The V gene end was trimmed by 4 bases and the J gene end by 4 bases; junction bases not matched to a gene: 5. The CDR3 loop spans 14 amino acids. The CDR3 region has the DNA TGTGCCAGCAGCTCCAGGGGGCCTTTAGAGACCCAGTACTTC. It codes for CASSSRGPLETQYF.

The J gene is TRBJ2-5, the V gene TRBV28; the D is unclear. There are 14 residues in the CDR3. The V gene's germline CDR1 is MDHEN and CDR2 SYDVKM. V lost 4 bases to trimming and J lost 5 bases, with 14 bases between them. For the CDR3, the DNA is TGTGCCAGCAGTTCGGTCCTTACTAAGGAGACCCAGTACTTC. It translates to CASSSVLTKETQYF. Looking up the rest from reference TRBV28 and TRBJ2-5 gives the full variable domain: DVKVTQSSRYLVKRTGEKVFLECVQDMDHENMFWYRQDPGLGLRLIYFSYDVKMKEKGDIPEGYSVSREKKERFSLILESASTNQTSMYLCASSSVLTKETQYFGPGTRLLVL.

This clone occurred a few times. The chain couples TRBV6-5 to TRBJ1-2, with D hard to call. Germline assignment: CDR1 MNHEY and CDR2 SVGAGI. With 5 bases removed from V and 6 bases from J, the gap between germline ends came to 10 bases. This CDR3 has 12 residues. The CDR3 loop reads CASSHLQDGYTF. CDR3 nucleotide sequence: TGTGCCAGCAGTCACCTCCAGGATGGCTACACCTTC.

This clone was detected a few times. Other DNA variants within this sample encode the same CDR3. The V gene is TRBV6-1, the J gene TRBJ2-7; 7 positions match TRBD1. V shed 4 bases, J shed 2 bases, and the junction held 2 bases outside the gene matches. CDR3 size: 13 residues. Germline V gives CDR1 MNHNS, CDR2 SASEGT. This CDR3 reads CASSVTGTYEQYF. The DNA for the CDR3 is TGTGCCAGCAGTGTGACAGGGACCTACGAGCAGTACTTC.

The J gene is TRBJ2-7, the V gene TRBV27; tentatively, D is TRBD2 (5 bases). The CDR3 covers 11 residues. The ends were cut back, 6 bases at V and 3 bases at J, with 6 bases in the middle. Germline V gene data show CDR1 as MNHEY and CDR2 as SMNVEV (reference sequence). The CDR3 region is CASSGDYEQYF. The CDR3, as DNA: TGTGCCAGCAGCGGGGACTACGAGCAGTACTTC.

CDR3 nucleotides: TGTGCCAGCAGCCCTAGCGGGAGACCCTACGAGCAGTACTTC. Protein sequence: CASSPSGRPYEQYF. The J gene is TRBJ2-7, the V gene TRBV7-2, with 10 bases that match TRBD2. J lost 2 bases, V lost 5 bases, and 3 bases had no gene match. CDR1 and CDR2 (germline): SGHTA, FQGNSA. The CDR3 contains 14 residues.

CDR3 in amino acids: CASGEGAVYTEAFF. CDR3 coding DNA: TGCGCCAGCGGTGAGGGGGCCGTGTACACTGAAGCTTTCTTT. The gene calls are TRBV5-1 and TRBJ1-1; TRBD1 aligns across 7 bases. CDR3 size: 14 residues. Germline V CDR1 and CDR2: SGHRS, YFSETQ. V lost 7 bases, J lost 3 bases, and 9 bases stayed unmatched.

The rearrangement links TRBV18 to TRBJ2-5, with D maybe TRBD1 (5 bases). Germline V gives CDR1 KGHSH, CDR2 LQKENI. CDR3 size: 15 residues. The V end was cut by 6 bases, the J end by 3 bases, with 17 bases between. CDR3 DNA: TGTGCCAGCTCCACGTTGCCGCAGGGTAAAGAGACCCAGTACTTC. It translates to CASSTLPQGKETQYF. Full variable domain (rest looked up from reference TRBV18 and TRBJ2-5): NAGVMQNPRHLVRRRGQEARLRCSPMKGHSHVYWYRQLPEEGLKFMVYLQKENIIDESGMPKERFSAEFPKEGPSILRIQQVVRGDSAAYFCASSTLPQGKETQYFGPGTRLLVL.

This clone was seen a single time. V usage is TRBV29-1 and J usage is TRBJ1-1; D is perhaps TRBD1 (5 bases). V was clipped by 5 bases and J by 0 bases, with 7 bases between them. CDR1 is SQVTM, CDR2 ANQGSEA, per germline. The CDR3 is 12 amino acids. In nucleotides, the CDR3 is TGCAGCGTTTACAGGTTGAACACTGAAGCTTTCTTT. Translating gives CSVYRLNTEAFF.

The chain employs TRBV5-3 and TRBJ2-7; D is perhaps TRBD2 (5 bases). TRBV5-3 is filed as an ORF, its function uncertain. The CDR3 runs to 17 residues. Trimming cost V 1 base and J 1 base, with 18 bases left between them. CDR3 loop: CARSLRLVGKESYEQYF. In DNA form, the CDR3 reads TGTGCCAGAAGCTTGAGGCTAGTCGGGAAGGAATCCTACGAGCAGTACTTC.

The chain has TRBV9 and TRBJ2-3, with TRBD2 matching 11 bases. The CDR3 contains 18 residues. Germline trimming cut 5 bases from V and 2 bases from J; bases unmatched to any gene: 13. In germline, CDR1 is SGDLS, CDR2 YYNGEE. The CDR3 sequence: CASSDSSGLAASTDTQYF. The CDR3 DNA reads TGTGCCAGCAGTGACTCATCGGGACTAGCGGCCTCCACAGATACGCAGTATTTT.

V is TRBV4-1 and J is TRBJ2-3, with D hard to call. Germline V gene data show CDR1 as MGHRA and CDR2 as YSYEKL. This CDR3 contains 14 residues. Trimming removed 0 bases from V and 10 bases from J, with 14 bases in between. The CDR3 sequence: CASSQDLGRDSQYF. CDR3 coding DNA: TGCGCCAGCAGCCAAGATCTGGGCCGCGATTCGCAGTATTTT.

The V gene is TRBV28, the J gene TRBJ1-2; 8 bases are a match to TRBD1. This CDR3 spans 17 amino acids. Germline trimming cut 11 bases from V and 0 bases from J; bases unmatched to any gene: 17. Germline-derived CDR1 and CDR2 are MDHEN and SYDVKM. CDR3 in amino acids: CAAMTGAVSIANYGYTF. The DNA of the CDR3 is TGTGCCGCTATGACAGGGGCCGTTTCGATAGCTAACTATGGCTACACCTTC.